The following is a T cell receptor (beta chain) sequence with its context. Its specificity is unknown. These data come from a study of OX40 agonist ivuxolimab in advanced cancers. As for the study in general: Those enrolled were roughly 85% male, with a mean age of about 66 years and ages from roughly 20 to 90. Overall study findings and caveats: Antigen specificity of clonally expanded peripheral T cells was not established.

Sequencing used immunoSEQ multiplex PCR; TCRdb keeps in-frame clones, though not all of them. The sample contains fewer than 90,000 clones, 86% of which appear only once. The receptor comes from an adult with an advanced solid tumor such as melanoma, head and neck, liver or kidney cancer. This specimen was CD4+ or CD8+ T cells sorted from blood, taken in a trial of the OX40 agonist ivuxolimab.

The DNA of the CDR3 is TGTGCCAGCAGTTACTCGAACAGGGCGACCTACGAGCAGTACTTC. Protein sequence: CASSYSNRATYEQYF. The chain carries TRBV6-5 and TRBJ2-7; D is perhaps TRBD1 (6 bases). Germline V gene lookup returns CDR1 MNHEY and CDR2 SVGAGI. Trimming removed 0 bases from V and 2 bases from J, with 11 bases in between. The CDR3 consists of 15 residues.